One sample yielded the 29 T cell receptor beta chains listed below, sequenced in a study of blood T cell repertoires in COVID-19 (TCRdb year 2020). The library was generated by the immunoSEQ multiplex PCR assay. Sourced from immuneACCESS, this table was stored by TCRdb with only in-frame sequences that have V and J called. A share of the clones is absent; for the studies checked, an unresolved V gene accounts for under half, and the remainder has no known explanation. This sample gives roughly 110,000 clones in total; about 85% of them show up just once. More than 5% of the sample is held by the ten biggest clonotypes. Sequencing input: peripheral blood. Receptors originate from a woman aged 55-70 years with COVID-19, enrolled during active disease.

The chain combines TRBV7-3 with TRBJ1-2, with 8 bases identical to TRBD1. The CDR3 totals 18 residues. Germline V CDR1 and CDR2: SGHTA, FQGTGA. V was clipped by 5 bases and J by 0 bases; unmatched bases: 14. CDR3 coding DNA: TGTGCCAGCAGCCTATTCGGACAGGGTAAAAAGCCTAACTATGGCTACACCTTC. The encoded protein is CASSLFGQGKKPNYGYTF. Full variable domain (remainder filled in from reference TRBV7-3 and TRBJ1-2): GAGVSQTPSNKVTEKGKYVELRCDPISGHTALYWYRQSLGQGPEFLIYFQGTGAADDSGLPNDRFFAVRPEGSVSTLKIQRTERGDSAVYLCASSLFGQGKKPNYGYTFGSGTRLTVV.

The chain has TRBV4-2 and TRBJ2-7; weak D call: TRBD1 (6 bases). Per the germline V gene, CDR1 is LGHNA and CDR2 is YNFKEQ. CDR3 size: 18 residues. The V and J ends lost 3 bases and 2 bases respectively, with 23 bases between them. CDR3 coding DNA: TGTGCCAGCAGCCAGCCGGACGCGGTCGACAGGTTCCCCTACGAGCAGTACTTC. Translated, it gives CASSQPDAVDRFPYEQYF.

This clone was recorded only once. The chain carries TRBV11-2 and TRBJ2-5; 7 bases are shared with TRBD2. Germline lookup yields CDR1 SGHAT and CDR2 FQNNGV. This CDR3 is 16 amino acids long. V dropped 0 bases and J dropped 2; count of bases not matched to a gene: 6. DNA for the CDR3: TGTGCCAGCAGCTTAGATCTGAGCGGGGCTCAAGAGACCCAGTACTTC. Encoded protein: CASSLDLSGAQETQYF.

The CDR3 sequence is CASSPRGTGTINYGYTF. Here the CDR3 DNA reads TGTGCCAGCAGCCCCCGCGGGACAGGCACTATTAACTATGGCTACACCTTC. V usage is TRBV5-5 and J usage is TRBJ1-2; 8 bases are shared with TRBD1. Trimming at V came to 4 bases and at J to 1 base, leaving 12 bases not matched to a gene. Germline values: CDR1 SGHKS, CDR2 YYEKEE (reference sequence). The CDR3 spans 17 residues.

The rearrangement uses TRBV30 and TRBJ2-7, with D unresolved. Germline CDR1 and CDR2: GTSNPN and SVGIG (reference sequence). The CDR3 runs 15 residues. Trimming took off 2 bases at V and 2 bases at J, with 16 bases between the two ends. As DNA, the CDR3 is TGTGCCTGGAGTTTAGGCGGAATCTTTACCTACGAGCAGTACTTC. This codes for CAWSLGGIFTYEQYF.

To note about this clone: The junction departs from germline at one end; a sequencing error may be responsible. This sequence joins TRBV4-1 and TRBJ2-7, with D tentatively TRBD2 (7 bases). The CDR3 loop spans 15 amino acids. Germline V gene lookup returns CDR1 MGHRA and CDR2 YSYEKL. The DNA for the CDR3 is TGCGCCAGCAACCAAGGCGACGGGGGGCACTACGAGCAGTACTTC. Translated, it gives CASNQGDGGHYEQYF.

The CDR3 region is CASSQVTTSVHYEQYF. The CDR3 region has the DNA TGTGCCAGCAGCCAAGTTACGACTAGCGTACACTACGAGCAGTACTTC. The V call is TRBV4-2, the J call TRBJ2-7; 8 nucleotides match TRBD2. CDR3 length: 16 amino acids. The V and J ends lost 1 base and 3 bases, in that order; junction bases with no gene match: 8. Germline V CDR1 and CDR2: LGHNA, YNFKEQ.

This clone occurred a few times. The chain carries TRBV5-1 and TRBJ1-2, with TRBD1 matching 8 bases. CDR1 is SGHRS and CDR2 is YFSETQ in the germline V gene. V was pared by 2 bases and J by 5 bases, with 2 bases of the junction left unmatched. CDR3 length: 13 amino acids. The CDR3 region has the DNA TGCGCCAGCAGCTTCGGACAGGGATATGGCTACACCTTC. It is translated as CASSFGQGYGYTF.

The V call is TRBV29-1, the J call TRBJ1-3, with a possible D match to TRBD1 (6 bases). Trimming stripped 1 base from V and 3 bases from J, with 13 bases between. The CDR3 contains 15 residues. From germline, CDR1 is SQVTM and CDR2 ANQGSEA. Written as DNA, the CDR3 is TGCAGCGTTGAAGGACAGGTGTCAGGTGGAAACACCATATATTTT. This gives the protein CSVEGQVSGGNTIYF.

The chain links TRBV5-1 to TRBJ2-7; TRBD1 aligns across 7 bases. V lost 4 bases, J lost 0 bases, and 7 bases stayed unmatched. CDR1 is SGHRS and CDR2 is YFSETQ in the germline V gene. The length of the CDR3 is 15 residues. The CDR3 here is CASSTQGVISYEQYF. DNA for the CDR3: TGCGCCAGCAGCACGCAGGGGGTAATCTCCTACGAGCAGTACTTC.

The rearrangement joins TRBV4-1 to TRBJ1-2; 9 bases agree with TRBD1. The ends lost 0 bases at V and 4 bases at J; junction bases unmatched: 6. Germline V gene sequence: CDR1 MGHRA, CDR2 YSYEKL. This CDR3 region has 16 residues. CDR3 sequence: CASSQDGTGRIYGYTF. The CDR3 DNA is TGCGCCAGCAGCCAAGACGGGACAGGGAGAATCTATGGCTACACCTTC.

V is TRBV5-1 and J is TRBJ2-7; D is unresolved. CDR1 is SGHRS, CDR2 YFSETQ, per germline. The CDR3 spans 14 residues. V was trimmed by 0 bases and J by 0 bases, leaving 7 bases between them. The CDR3 DNA follows: TGCGCCAGCAGCTTGGTTAGCAACTCCTACGAGCAGTACTTC. It encodes CASSLVSNSYEQYF.

As concerns this clone: An end of the junction does not agree with germline; a read error may underlie this. This chain joins TRBV7-7 and TRBJ2-3, with 14 nucleotides matching TRBD2. Germline V gene sequence: CDR1 SSHAT, CDR2 FNYEAQ (reference sequence). CDR3 length equals 15 residues. CDR3 in DNA: TGTGCTAGCAGCCGGACTAGCGGGGGGACAGATACGCAGTATTTT. Translation gives CASSRTSGGTDTQYF.

The V gene is TRBV3-1 (or the pseudogene TRBV3-2), the J gene TRBJ1-3, with D hard to call. Trimming removed 4 bases from V and 5 bases from J, with 15 bases in between. Germline assignment: CDR1 LGHDT and CDR2 YNNKEL (reference sequence). CDR3 length equals 15 residues. CDR3 nucleotides: TGTGCCAGCAGCCCAGAGACAATACTTCGAAACACCATATATTTT. Translating gives CASSPETILRNTIYF.

The table lists this clone with a count of one. The genes are TRBV12-3 or TRBV12-4 and TRBJ1-1; possibly TRBD1 for D (5 bases). The ends were cut back, 6 bases at V and 3 bases at J, with 8 bases in the middle. This CDR3 region has 12 residues. In nucleotides, the CDR3 is TGTGCCAGCAGCTGGGACTACACTGAAGCTTTCTTT. Its protein is CASSWDYTEAFF.

The chain couples TRBV9 to TRBJ1-2; D perhaps matches TRBD1 (5 bases). Trimming cost V 0 bases and J 5 bases, with 17 bases left between them. Germline CDR1 and CDR2: SGDLS and YYNGEE. This CDR3 has 16 residues. The CDR3 loop reads CASSVATGGTPYGYTF. CDR3 nucleotides: TGTGCCAGCAGCGTAGCTACCGGGGGGACTCCGTATGGCTACACCTTC.

The rearrangement links TRBV9 to TRBJ2-2, with 7 bases matching TRBD1. This CDR3 spans 15 amino acids. CDR1 and CDR2 (germline): SGDLS, YYNGEE. Trimming at V came to 3 bases and at J to 6 bases, leaving 8 bases not matched to a gene. The DNA of the CDR3 is TGTGCCAGCAGCGAACCTGACAGGGAAGCCGGGGAGCTGTTTTTT. It yields the protein CASSEPDREAGELFF.

The chain uses TRBV5-1 and TRBJ2-7; 8 nucleotides agree with TRBD1. V shed 4 bases and J 5 bases; nucleotides not matched to a gene: 8. Germline CDR1 SGHRS, CDR2 YFSETQ. The length of the CDR3 is 14 residues. CDR3 nucleotide sequence: TGCGCCAGCAGCATGGAGACAGGGGAAGACGAGCAGTACTTC. Protein sequence: CASSMETGEDEQYF.

The rearrangement uses TRBV16 and TRBJ1-4, with TRBD1 as a possible D gene (6 bases). This CDR3 region has 14 residues. Germline lookup yields CDR1 KGHSY and CDR2 FQNENV. The germline V and J ends were trimmed by 1 base and 4 bases, with 7 bases remaining between them. CDR3 region: CASSQWDNNEKLFF. DNA of the CDR3: TGTGCCAGCAGCCAATGGGACAATAATGAAAAACTGTTTTTT.

Comments on this clone: The same CDR3 can be traced to other DNA sequences in this sample. CDR3 sequence reads: CASSQGRNTEAFF. The CDR3 DNA is TGTGCCAGCAGCCAGGGGAGGAACACTGAAGCTTTCTTT. This chain joins TRBV3-1 (or the pseudogene TRBV3-2) and TRBJ1-1; unclear D gene. CDR3 size: 13 residues. The germline V gene encodes CDR1 LGHDT and CDR2 YNNKEL (reference sequence). The ends were cut back, 3 bases at V and 1 base at J, with 6 bases in the middle.

This chain uses TRBV24-1 with TRBJ1-1; weak D call: TRBD1 (6 bases). From germline, CDR1 is KGHDR and CDR2 SFDVKD. V was pared by 6 bases and J by 7 bases, with 17 bases between. The CDR3 consists of 14 residues. The CDR3 reads CATSPPGGAGEAFF. CDR3 bases: TGTGCCACCAGTCCCCCGGGGGGGGCAGGTGAAGCTTTCTTT.

V and J are TRBV9 and TRBJ1-5, with unresolved D. CDR1 is SGDLS, CDR2 YYNGEE, per germline. Trimming took off 4 bases at V and 0 bases at J, with 11 bases between the two ends. This CDR3 has 15 amino acids. In nucleotides, the CDR3 is TGTGCCAGCAGCCCAACACCAAGTAGCAATCAGCCCCAGCATTTT. It is translated as CASSPTPSSNQPQHF. The full variable domain, completed using reference TRBV9 and TRBJ1-5, is DSGVTQTPKHLITATGQRVTLRCSPRSGDLSVYWYQQSLDQGLQFLIQYYNGEERAKGNILERFSAQQFPDLHSELNLSSLELGDSALYFCASSPTPSSNQPQHFGDGTRLSIL.

The CDR3 sequence is CASSTMGQGKFAGNTIYF. CDR3 sequence (DNA): TGTGCCAGCAGCACAATGGGACAGGGAAAGTTTGCTGGAAACACCATATATTTT. The rearrangement links TRBV3-1 (or the pseudogene TRBV3-2) to TRBJ1-3; 9 bases map to TRBD1. Trimming took 5 bases from V and 2 from J; bases not matched to a gene: 13. The CDR3 has 18 amino acids. Germline assignment: CDR1 LGHDT and CDR2 YNNKEL (reference sequence).

The rearrangement uses TRBV7-9 and TRBJ2-1; TRBD1 agrees at 7 bases. CDR1 and CDR2 (germline): SEHNR, FQNEAQ (reference sequence). CDR3 size: 19 residues. V dropped 7 bases and J dropped 4; count of bases not matched to a gene: 22. CDR3 coding DNA: TGTGCCAGCACTCTAAGTGTAATCTCCGACAGGGCTAATTACAATGAGCAGTTCTTC. Its protein product is CASTLSVISDRANYNEQFF.

This chain connects TRBV11-3 to TRBJ2-3; TRBD1 might be the D (5 bases). Trimming pared 5 bases from V and 4 bases from J, leaving 10 bases between. The CDR3 is made up of 13 amino acids. Germline V CDR1 and CDR2: SGHNT, YENEEA. CDR3: CASSSGAADTQYF. The CDR3 DNA reads as TGTGCCAGCAGCAGTGGGGCGGCAGATACGCAGTATTTT.

The rearrangement joins TRBV5-1 to TRBJ2-5; maybe TRBD1 (6 bases). CDR3 length: 13 residues. The germline V gene encodes CDR1 SGHRS and CDR2 YFSETQ. Trimming pared 2 bases from V and 3 bases from J, leaving 8 bases between. CDR3 in DNA: TGCGCCAGCAGCTTCAACAGGGAAGAGACCCAGTACTTC. Amino acid sequence: CASSFNREETQYF.

V is TRBV10-3 and J is TRBJ1-1, with D hard to call. Trimming shortened V by 4 bases and J by 0 bases, and 6 bases separated the two germline ends. Germline CDR1 reads ENHRY; CDR2 reads SYGVKD. This CDR3 region has 13 residues. The CDR3, as DNA: TGTGCCATCAGTGGAGATATGAACACTGAAGCTTTCTTT. Residues: CAISGDMNTEAFF.

The chain employs TRBV7-8 and TRBJ2-1; perhaps TRBD2 as D (6 bases). Germline-derived CDR1 and CDR2 are SGHVS and FQNEAQ. This CDR3 region has 12 residues. V was pared by 5 bases and J by 14 bases, with 16 bases between. CDR3 sequence: CASSKKLALEFF. The CDR3 nucleotides read TGTGCCAGCAGCAAAAAACTAGCCCTCGAGTTCTTC.

This clone was picked up one time. The chain combines TRBV19 with TRBJ1-3, with TRBD1 matching over 10 bases. V shed 4 bases and J 4 bases; nucleotides not matched to a gene: 7. The germline gives CDR1 LNHDA, CDR2 SQIVND (reference sequence). There are 16 residues in the CDR3. The CDR3 loop is CASSTPRTGGGNTIYF. The CDR3 DNA sequence: TGTGCCAGTAGTACACCCCGGACAGGGGGAGGAAACACCATATATTTT.